The 15 T cell receptor beta chains below come from one sample, sequenced in a study of long-term antiretroviral therapy in people with HIV. The run of the v3.0 immunoSEQ assay was at survey level. Only in-frame clones appear in the TCRdb table, and some are missing; sequencing was by immunoSEQ multiplex PCR. The repertoire holds tens of thousands of clones, with roughly 85% as singletons. Sample: unsorted PBMCs, taken 3.1 years after starting antiretroviral therapy. The origin of the receptors is a woman between 45 and 65 years old with HIV.

The chain links TRBV27 to TRBJ2-1; possibly TRBD1 for D (5 bases). The CDR3 covers 11 residues. Germline-derived CDR1 and CDR2 are MNHEY and SMNVEV (reference sequence). Deletions cut 7 bases from V and 9 bases from J, with 10 bases between. This chain's CDR3 is CASMIGVEQFF. The CDR3 DNA is TGTGCCAGCATGATAGGGGTTGAGCAGTTCTTC.

The chain uses TRBV4-3 and TRBJ1-1; D ambiguous. Germline lookup yields CDR1 LGHNA and CDR2 YSLEER. V lost 0 bases to trimming and J lost 7 bases, with 12 bases between them. The CDR3 spans 14 residues. In nucleotides, the CDR3 is TGCGCCAGCAGCCAAGATTACACCCAGCTTGAAGCTTTCTTT. It codes for CASSQDYTQLEAFF.

The V call is TRBV19, the J call TRBJ1-2; D not resolved. The ends were cut back, 3 bases at V and 6 bases at J, with 11 bases in the middle. Germline CDR1 reads LNHDA; CDR2 reads SQIVND (reference sequence). The CDR3 is 13 amino acids. As DNA, the CDR3 is TGTGCCAGTAGTATGGGAGGACGGGATGGCTACACCTTC. Encoded protein: CASSMGGRDGYTF.

DNA of the CDR3: TGCGGATCTAGCGGGAGTTACACCGGGGAGCTGTTTTTT. Translated: CGSSGSYTGELFF. V is TRBV10-2 and J is TRBJ2-2; TRBD2 matches 10 bases. Germline CDR1 is WSHSY and CDR2 is SAAADI. The CDR3 spans 13 residues.

The genes are TRBV14 and TRBJ1-2; D gene unclear. The CDR3 has 15 amino acids. Germline V gives CDR1 SGHDN, CDR2 FVKESK. The ends were cut back, 0 bases at V and 3 bases at J, with 11 bases in the middle. The CDR3 spells CASSQDPPEYYGYTF. The DNA of the CDR3 is TGTGCCAGCAGCCAAGATCCACCGGAGTACTATGGCTACACCTTC. Full variable domain (missing parts from reference TRBV14 and TRBJ1-2): EAGVTQFPSHSVIEKGQTVTLRCDPISGHDNLYWYRRVMGKEIKFLLHFVKESKQDESGMPNNRFLAERTGGTYSTLKVQPAELEDSGVYFCASSQDPPEYYGYTFGSGTRLTVV.

This rearrangement joins TRBV2 to TRBJ1-1, with D perhaps TRBD1 (5 bases). CDR1 SNHLY and CDR2 FYNNEI come from the germline V gene. The germline V and J ends were trimmed by 7 bases and 3 bases, with 9 bases remaining between them. This CDR3 spans 12 amino acids. The CDR3 nucleotides are TGTGCCAGCAAAGGGGACCACACTGAAGCTTTCTTT. Its translation: CASKGDHTEAFF.

The chain combines TRBV5-1 with TRBJ1-6; D might be TRBD1 (5 bases). The CDR3 runs 15 residues. Germline V CDR1 and CDR2: SGHRS, YFSETQ. The V and J ends lost 4 bases and 7 bases respectively, with 15 bases between them. The CDR3 spells CASSPGAQGNSPLHF. The CDR3 nucleotides read TGCGCCAGCAGCCCCGGGGCCCAGGGAAATTCACCCCTCCACTTT. The whole variable domain, filled in from reference TRBV5-1 and TRBJ1-6, reads KAGVTQTPRYLIKTRGQQVTLSCSPISGHRSVSWYQQTPGQGLQFLFEYFSETQRNKGNFPGRFSGRQFSNSRSEMNVSTLELGDSALYLCASSPGAQGNSPLHFGNGTRLTVT.

The V and J genes are TRBV21-1 and TRBJ1-5; the listed D gene, TRBD1, was not tested against the DNA. TRBV21-1 is assigned pseudogene status. The CDR3 is made up of 20 amino acids. The CDR3 DNA reads as TGTGCCAGCAGCCAAAGCACGCCAGAAGAGGGGGCGAGAGTCAATCAGCCCCAGCATTTT. Residues: CASSQSTPEEGARVNQPQHF.

The chain recombines TRBV15 with TRBJ2-3, with TRBD2 matching over 9 bases. The germline gives CDR1 LNHNV, CDR2 YYDKDF (reference sequence). CDR3 length equals 16 residues. The ends lost 3 bases at V and 4 bases at J; junction bases unmatched: 8. The CDR3 DNA sequence: TGTGCCACCAGCAGGCGGGGGGGTCTTATTGCAGATACGCAGTATTTT. Amino acids: CATSRRGGLIADTQYF.

This clone has more than one count but fewer than ten. The chain carries TRBV4-1 and TRBJ1-1, with D unclear. With 0 bases removed from V and 1 base from J, the gap between germline ends came to 6 bases. The CDR3 runs to 14 residues. The V gene's germline CDR1 is MGHRA and CDR2 YSYEKL. CDR3 amino acids: CASSQDRGNTEAFF. CDR3 coding DNA: TGCGCCAGCAGCCAAGATCGGGGGAACACTGAAGCTTTCTTT.

The chain carries TRBV6-1 and TRBJ2-7, with TRBD1 matching over 7 bases. Trimming cost V 6 bases and J 5 bases; bases outside gene matches: 10. The CDR3 consists of 14 residues. From germline, CDR1 is MNHNS and CDR2 SASEGT. The CDR3 spells CASRLRQGIHEQYF. CDR3 bases: TGTGCCAGCAGGCTTCGACAGGGAATCCACGAGCAGTACTTC.

The chain employs TRBV14 and TRBJ1-2; weak D call: TRBD1 (5 bases). Trimming removed 4 bases at V and 0 bases at J, with 15 bases between. The CDR3 is 16 amino acids. Germline V CDR1 and CDR2: SGHDN, FVKESK. The CDR3: CASSPLRDATNYGYTF. The CDR3 region has the DNA TGTGCCAGCAGCCCATTAAGGGACGCTACTAACTATGGCTACACCTTC.

The rearrangement uses TRBV9 and TRBJ1-6, with D perhaps matching TRBD1 (6 bases). This CDR3 spans 16 amino acids. The germline CDR1 and CDR2 sequences are SGDLS and YYNGEE. The germline V and J ends were trimmed by 3 bases and 6 bases, with 16 bases remaining between them. The CDR3 is CASSDPRGGPNSPLHF. The DNA for the CDR3 is TGTGCCAGCAGCGATCCAAGAGGGGGGCCTAATTCACCCCTCCACTTT.

This clone was counted once. The CDR3 DNA is TGCGCCAGCAGCTTGGCCGGGGGAGGGAACACTGAAGCTTTCTTT. It translates to CASSLAGGGNTEAFF. The genes are TRBV5-1 and TRBJ1-1; D possibly corresponds to TRBD1 (5 bases). The germline gives CDR1 SGHRS, CDR2 YFSETQ. The CDR3 runs to 15 residues. The V end was cut by 0 bases, the J end by 1 base, with 10 bases between.

The J gene is TRBJ1-4, the V gene TRBV7-9; 9 bases are shared with TRBD1. From germline, CDR1 is SEHNR and CDR2 FQNEAQ (reference sequence). The V gene end was trimmed by 5 bases and the J gene end by 8 bases; junction bases not matched to a gene: 9. The CDR3 contains 15 residues. The CDR3 reads CASSMVGQGYEKLFF. The CDR3 bases are TGTGCCAGCAGCATGGTGGGACAGGGTTACGAAAAACTGTTTTTT.